The rows below give T cell receptor beta chains drawn from one sample of a study of T cell responses to AZD1222 COVID-19 vaccine. The repertoire was sequenced with immunoSEQ multiplex PCR; TCRdb's copy has only in-frame clones and lacks some. The repertoire includes approximately 200,000 clones, about 89% of them detected once, and around 3.5% sits in the top ten. The starting material was peripheral blood, obtained 28 days after the second AZD1222 dose. All receptors derive from an adult who received the AZD1222 COVID-19 vaccine. Both conserved end residues are part of each CDR3. A D gene is named only where the DNA matches it firmly. Clone size is not always given. Where it is, it says once, few, many or a class for expanded clones.

v_gene,abundance,j_gene,d_gene,CDR3aa,CDR3nt
TRBV6-5,-,TRBJ1-5,-,CASRDPWGNQPQHF,TGTGCCAGCAGGGACCCTTGGGGCAATCAGCCCCAGCATTTT
TRBV9,once,TRBJ1-5,TRBD1,CASSPWTGREQPQHF,TGTGCCAGCAGCCCGTGGACAGGGCGGGAGCAGCCCCAGCATTTT
TRBV5-1,once,TRBJ2-2,-,CASSLGDRPNTGELFF,TGCGCCAGCAGCTTGGGCGACAGGCCAAACACCGGGGAGCTGTTTTTT
TRBV28,-,TRBJ2-5,-,CASSLVVGGETQYF,TGTGCCAGCAGTTTGGTCGTAGGCGGAGAGACCCAGTACTTC
TRBV4-2,-,TRBJ2-6,-,CASSQGVGFISSGANVLTF,TGTGCCAGCAGCCAAGGTGTAGGGTTTATCAGCTCTGGGGCCAACGTCCTGACTTTC
TRBV28,-,TRBJ2-2,-,CASTPLATGELFF,TGTGCCAGCACCCCCCTTGCCACCGGGGAGCTGTTTTTT
TRBV7-2,-,TRBJ2-3,-,CASKSGRLHTQYF,TGTGCCAGCAAAAGCGGACGCCTGCATACGCAGTATTTT
TRBV28,-,TRBJ2-5,-,CATRGAETQYF,TGTGCCACTCGGGGGGCCGAGACCCAGTACTTC
TRBV19,-,TRBJ2-1,-,CASSQGSSYNEQFF,TGTGCCAGTAGCCAGGGGAGCTCCTACAATGAGCAGTTCTTC
TRBV4-1,-,TRBJ2-3,-,CASSQPGTDTQYF,TGCGCCAGCAGCCAACCCGGCACAGATACGCAGTATTTT
TRBV5-6,-,TRBJ2-7,-,CASSFSSYEQYF,TGTGCCAGCAGCTTTTCCAGCTACGAGCAGTACTTC
TRBV6-2/TRBV6-3,-,TRBJ2-1,TRBD2,CASSPPRLAGAAEQFF,TGTGCCAGCAGTCCGCCCAGACTAGCGGGAGCTGCTGAGCAGTTCTTC
TRBV10-3,-,TRBJ1-1,-,CAISDGTVNTEAFF,TGTGCCATCAGTGATGGGACGGTGAACACTGAAGCTTTCTTT
TRBV28,few,TRBJ1-2,TRBD1,CASRPTGQIYGYTF,TGTGCCAGCAGACCTACGGGACAGATCTATGGCTACACCTTC
TRBV28,-,TRBJ1-1,-,CASSLYGPMTEAFF,TGTGCCAGCAGTTTATATGGCCCCATGACTGAAGCTTTCTTT
TRBV5-3,-,TRBJ1-2,TRBD1,CARSPQGNYGYTF,TGTGCCAGAAGCCCACAGGGGAACTATGGCTACACCTTC
TRBV5-8,once,TRBJ2-6,-,CASSFWGRGANVLTF,TGTGCCAGCAGCTTCTGGGGGCGCGGGGCCAACGTCCTGACTTTC
TRBV30,few,TRBJ1-6,-,CAWSVTSGWNSPLHF,TGTGCCTGGAGTGTAACGTCAGGGTGGAATTCACCCCTCCACTTT
TRBV15,-,TRBJ2-1,TRBD2,CATSTAPGLAGGGDYNEQFF,TGTGCCACCAGCACGGCTCCGGGACTAGCGGGAGGTGGGGACTACAATGAGCAGTTCTTC
TRBV4-2,-,TRBJ1-5,-,CASSQAHGNQPQHF,TGTGCCAGCAGCCAAGCCCACGGCAATCAGCCCCAGCATTTT
TRBV14,-,TRBJ2-1,-,CASSHRVRDEQFF,TGTGCCAGCAGCCACAGGGTCAGGGATGAGCAGTTCTTC
TRBV11-2,-,TRBJ2-2,-,CASSLDRQTNTGELFF,TGTGCCAGCAGCTTAGATCGGCAAACCAACACCGGGGAGCTGTTTTTT
TRBV5-6,-,TRBJ1-2,TRBD1,CASSTGQTPYGYTF,TGTGCCAGCAGTACGGGACAGACCCCGTATGGCTACACCTTC
TRBV7-2,-,TRBJ2-4,-,CASSHWGRESLAKNIQYF,TGTGCCAGCAGCCATTGGGGGCGGGAGTCCCTAGCCAAAAACATTCAGTACTTC
TRBV21-1,-,TRBJ2-3,-,CASSTDTQYF,TGTGCCAGCAGCACAGATACGCAGTATTTT
TRBV4-2,-,TRBJ1-1,-,CASSQEWPANTEAFF,TGTGCCAGCAGCCAAGAATGGCCAGCGAACACTGAAGCTTTCTTT
TRBV5-5,once,TRBJ2-2,TRBD2,CASSATGLALNTGELFF,TGTGCCAGCAGCGCGACGGGACTAGCGTTGAACACCGGGGAGCTGTTTTTT
TRBV10-3,-,TRBJ2-7,TRBD1,CAIKPGTGVYEQYF,TGTGCCATCAAGCCCGGGACAGGGGTCTACGAGCAGTACTTC
TRBV11-2,-,TRBJ2-2,-,CASGPTNTGELFF,TGTGCCAGCGGCCCGACGAACACCGGGGAGCTGTTTTTT
TRBV28,-,TRBJ2-7,TRBD1,CASRSTDRSSYEQYF,TGTGCCAGCAGATCAACGGACAGGAGTTCCTACGAGCAGTACTTC
TRBV19,-,TRBJ2-6,-,CASTGRLGLSSGANVLTF,TGTGCCAGTACCGGAAGGCTGGGGCTGAGCTCTGGGGCCAACGTCCTGACTTTC
TRBV12-3/TRBV12-4,-,TRBJ1-1,-,CASSLVPQSEAFF,TGTGCCAGCAGTTTGGTGCCCCAGAGTGAAGCTTTCTTT
TRBV28,-,TRBJ1-5,TRBD1,CASSLPQGAGQPQHF,TGTGCCAGCAGTTTACCTCAGGGGGCTGGTCAGCCCCAGCATTTT
TRBV18,-,TRBJ1-6,-,CASSPYGTTEVSLHF,TGTGCCAGCTCACCATATGGGACCACCGAGGTATCCCTCCACTTT
TRBV9,-,TRBJ2-3,TRBD1,CASSGTGTGGTDTQYF,TGTGCCAGCAGCGGGACCGGGACAGGTGGAACAGATACGCAGTATTTT
TRBV28,-,TRBJ1-5,TRBD1,CASLGQRNQPQHF,TGTGCCAGTTTGGGACAGCGCAATCAGCCCCAGCATTTT
TRBV19,once,TRBJ2-3,-,CASSHHVGGTDTQYF,TGTGCCAGTAGCCATCATGTGGGAGGTACAGATACGCAGTATTTT
TRBV9,-,TRBJ2-1,-,CASSPQQQREGEQFF,TGTGCCAGCAGCCCCCAGCAACAGCGCGAAGGTGAGCAGTTCTTC
TRBV28,once,TRBJ1-1,-,CASSSKGLPNTEAFF,TGTGCCAGCAGTTCGAAAGGTCTTCCGAACACTGAAGCTTTCTTT
TRBV11-2,-,TRBJ2-2,-,CASSSDRTGELFF,TGTGCCAGCAGCTCTGACCGGACCGGGGAGCTGTTTTTT
TRBV10-3,-,TRBJ2-1,-,CAISVYSYNEQFF,TGTGCCATCAGTGTGTATTCCTACAATGAGCAGTTCTTC
TRBV12-3/TRBV12-4,-,TRBJ1-5,-,CASSSGHDQPQHF,TGTGCCAGCAGTTCAGGCCACGATCAGCCCCAGCATTTT
TRBV6-2/TRBV6-3,-,TRBJ1-1,TRBD1,CASSLTGISTEAFF,TGTGCCAGCAGCCTGACAGGGATTAGCACTGAAGCTTTCTTT
TRBV7-3,-,TRBJ2-7,TRBD1,CASSLEGQGANEQYF,TGTGCCAGCAGCCTTGAGGGACAGGGGGCTAACGAGCAGTACTTC
TRBV28,-,TRBJ1-5,TRBD1,CASSYYRTGGSGPQHF,TGTGCCAGCAGTTATTATAGGACAGGGGGCTCGGGGCCCCAGCATTTT
TRBV12-3/TRBV12-4,-,TRBJ2-3,TRBD1,CASGNRGADTQYF,TGTGCCAGCGGTAACAGGGGCGCAGATACGCAGTATTTT
TRBV7-6,-,TRBJ2-7,TRBD1,CASSLGGQGSEQYF,TGTGCCAGCAGCTTAGGCGGACAGGGGAGCGAGCAGTACTTC
TRBV3-1/TRBV3-2,-,TRBJ2-3,-,CASSHQGEGRGDTQYF,TGTGCCAGCAGCCACCAGGGGGAGGGCCGGGGAGATACGCAGTATTTT
TRBV7-8,-,TRBJ2-7,TRBD2,CASSFGTSGSPYEQYF,TGTGCCAGCAGCTTCGGAACTAGCGGGTCCCCCTACGAGCAGTACTTC
TRBV2,-,TRBJ1-1,TRBD1,CASSAQGVFSTEAFF,TGTGCCAGCAGTGCCCAGGGGGTTTTCTCCACTGAAGCTTTCTTT
TRBV5-1,-,TRBJ2-7,-,CASSLDEGRAYEQYF,TGCGCCAGCAGCTTGGATGAGGGAAGGGCCTACGAGCAGTACTTC